Below are 16 T cell receptor beta chains sequenced from a single sample in a study of OX40 agonist ivuxolimab in advanced cancers. Sequencing was performed with immunoSEQ multiplex PCR; in TCRdb, only in-frame clones are kept and a portion is missing. Of fewer than 60,000 clones detected, about 89% appear once; the ten largest clones hold roughly 13%. Sample: CD4+ or CD8+ T cells sorted from blood, taken in a trial of the OX40 agonist ivuxolimab. The receptors derive from an adult with an advanced solid tumor such as melanoma, head and neck, liver or kidney cancer.

The chain employs TRBV5-1 and TRBJ2-5; 8 bases map to TRBD1. This CDR3 is 15 amino acids long. Germline CDR1 is SGHRS and CDR2 is YFSETQ. The ends lost 1 base at V and 5 bases at J; junction bases unmatched: 7. CDR3 region: CASSLLAGGLETQYF. Written as DNA, the CDR3 is TGCGCCAGCAGCTTGTTAGCAGGGGGCCTGGAGACCCAGTACTTC.

DNA for the CDR3: TGTGCCAGCAGCTTATATAGCGGGAGAGGGCACGAGCAGTACTTC. Protein: CASSLYSGRGHEQYF. V is TRBV7-2 and J is TRBJ2-7; 9 bases line up with TRBD2. V shed 2 bases, J shed 5 bases, and the junction held 7 bases outside the gene matches. Germline lookup yields CDR1 SGHTA and CDR2 FQGNSA. CDR3 size: 15 residues.

This clone came up a few times. The gene calls are TRBV11-2 and TRBJ2-3; 13 bases map to TRBD2. The CDR3 extends over 15 amino acids. V lost 7 bases to trimming and J lost 7 bases; unmatched junction nucleotides: 8. CDR1 and CDR2 from the germline V gene are SGHAT and FQNNGV. The CDR3 DNA sequence: TGTGCCAGCAAAAGACTAGCGGGGGGACCAAATACGCAGTATTTT. This gives the protein CASKRLAGGPNTQYF.

The chain couples TRBV18 to TRBJ2-1, with TRBD1 matching 10 bases. V shed 3 bases, J shed 9 bases, and the junction held 5 bases outside the gene matches. This CDR3 is 14 amino acids long. Germline CDR1 is KGHSH and CDR2 is LQKENI. CDR3: CASSPRGQGGEQFF. The CDR3 DNA sequence: TGTGCCAGCTCACCGAGAGGACAGGGGGGTGAGCAGTTCTTC.

The chain has TRBV7-9 and TRBJ2-2, with 7 bases aligning to TRBD1. Germline V gene sequence: CDR1 SEHNR, CDR2 FQNEAQ (reference sequence). The CDR3 loop spans 16 amino acids. V gave up 2 bases and J gave up 6 bases; unmatched junction bases: 9. The CDR3 loop is CASSLLFGQGAGELFF. DNA of the CDR3: TGTGCCAGCAGCTTACTCTTCGGGCAGGGGGCCGGGGAGCTGTTTTTT.

The chain uses TRBV6-5 and TRBJ2-7, with D perhaps matching TRBD2 (5 bases). Trimming took 0 bases from V and 4 from J, leaving 16 bases between them. Germline V CDR1 and CDR2: MNHEY, SVGAGI. This CDR3 has 16 residues. The CDR3 sequence: CASSYSMRAGGYEQYF. For the CDR3, the DNA is TGTGCCAGCAGTTACTCGATGCGGGCGGGCGGGTACGAGCAGTACTTC.

The V call is TRBV11-2, the J call TRBJ2-3; 14 bases fit TRBD2. The CDR3 spans 16 residues. Germline loops: CDR1 SGHAT, CDR2 FQNNGV. With 4 bases clipped from V and 10 bases from J, the junction kept 10 bases outside the gene matches. Here the CDR3 reads CASSSRTSGGTAAQYF. In DNA, the CDR3 is TGTGCCAGCAGCTCACGGACTAGCGGGGGGACGGCTGCGCAGTATTTT.

CDR3: CSVEGVQPKAYTF. For the CDR3, the DNA is TGCAGCGTTGAAGGGGTTCAGCCTAAGGCCTACACCTTC. V gene TRBV29-1 combines with J gene TRBJ1-2; no clear D gene. Trimming removed 1 base at V and 10 bases at J, with 16 bases between. The germline gives CDR1 SQVTM, CDR2 ANQGSEA. This CDR3 has 13 residues.

V and J are TRBV28 and TRBJ2-2, with no clear D. The CDR3 contains 12 residues. Trimming pared 5 bases from V and 1 base from J, leaving 2 bases between. Germline values: CDR1 MDHEN, CDR2 SYDVKM. CDR3 nucleotides: TGTGCCAGCAGTCTGAACACCGGGGAGCTGTTTTTT. Amino acids: CASSLNTGELFF.

V and J are TRBV9 and TRBJ2-5, with 8 bases matching TRBD1. The V gene end was trimmed by 3 bases and the J gene end by 3 bases; junction bases not matched to a gene: 4. This CDR3 is built from 14 residues. CDR1 SGDLS and CDR2 YYNGEE come from the germline V gene. The CDR3 region is CASSARTGKETQYF. For the CDR3, the DNA is TGTGCCAGCAGCGCCCGGACAGGGAAAGAGACCCAGTACTTC.

The rearrangement links TRBV5-1 to TRBJ1-6; D gene unclear. The CDR3 totals 15 residues. V lost 0 bases and J 8 bases, leaving 12 bases between the germline ends. CDR1 and CDR2 from the germline V gene are SGHRS and YFSETQ. CDR3 sequence reads: CASSLGSLRDSPLHF. CDR3 nucleotides: TGCGCCAGCAGCTTGGGGTCCCTCCGGGATTCACCCCTCCACTTT. The full variable domain, with the rest looked up from reference TRBV5-1 and TRBJ1-6, is KAGVTQTPRYLIKTRGQQVTLSCSPISGHRSVSWYQQTPGQGLQFLFEYFSETQRNKGNFPGRFSGRQFSNSRSEMNVSTLELGDSALYLCASSLGSLRDSPLHFGNGTRLTVT.

The chain carries TRBV18 and TRBJ2-7; TRBD1 aligns across 8 bases. With V trimmed by 3 bases and J by 3 bases, 7 bases remained unmatched. From germline, CDR1 is KGHSH and CDR2 LQKENI. The CDR3 covers 15 residues. This chain's CDR3 is CASSPLGQVLYEQYF. The CDR3 DNA is TGTGCCAGCTCACCTCTGGGACAGGTCCTCTACGAGCAGTACTTC.

The chain combines TRBV5-1 with TRBJ1-2; 9 nucleotides line up with TRBD1. The CDR3 spans 14 residues. CDR1 SGHRS and CDR2 YFSETQ come from the germline V gene. V lost 4 bases to trimming and J lost 8 bases; unmatched junction nucleotides: 9. The CDR3: CASSPDRGSQGYTF. For the CDR3, the DNA is TGCGCCAGCAGCCCTGACAGGGGGTCTCAGGGCTACACCTTC.

This clone was observed a few times. V and J are TRBV11-2 and TRBJ2-7, with D perhaps being TRBD1 or TRBD2 (7 bases each). V lost 5 bases and J 6 bases, leaving 23 bases between the germline ends. The length of the CDR3 is 16 residues. CDR1 is SGHAT, CDR2 FQNNGV, per germline. CDR3 nucleotide sequence: TGTGCCAGCAGCCCTGGCAGGGGGGGGGAGGACGGCGAGCAGTACTTC. Encoded protein: CASSPGRGGEDGEQYF.

A single count supports this clone. The chain links TRBV18 to TRBJ2-2; the D is unclear. V was clipped by 2 bases and J by 4 bases, with 8 bases between them. In germline, CDR1 is KGHSH, CDR2 LQKENI. The CDR3 loop spans 14 amino acids. CDR3 DNA: TGTGCCAGCTCACCAACGACCGTCACCGGGGAGCTGTTTTTT. Translation gives CASSPTTVTGELFF.

V usage is TRBV6-4 and J usage is TRBJ1-1; 9 positions agree with TRBD1. The CDR3 contains 14 residues. V gave up 6 bases and J gave up 6 bases; unmatched junction bases: 8. Per germline, CDR1 MRHNA and CDR2 SNTAGT. The chain's CDR3 is CASSPNRGRPEAFF. CDR3 DNA sequence: TGTGCCAGCAGCCCCAACAGGGGGCGTCCTGAAGCTTTCTTT.